Following are 22 T cell receptor beta chains from one sample sequenced in a study of shared clonotypes between healthy human individuals. Produced via immunoSEQ multiplex PCR; TCRdb's table is partial and in-frame only. The repertoire holds around 990,000 clones, with around three quarters as singletons. Sequenced input: memory CD4+ T cells from PBMCs. Indicated subset: CD45RA-negative fraction. These receptors originate from a man younger than 30 in good health. Some clones in this sample may be carry-over from other donors' samples.

The chain carries TRBV9 and TRBJ1-4; possible D gene TRBD1, 6 bases. Per germline, CDR1 SGDLS and CDR2 YYNGEE. Trimming left V 4 bases short and J 8 bases short, with 24 bases between. This CDR3 region has 17 residues. CDR3 amino acids: CASSLQGRPRGEEKLFF. For the CDR3, the DNA is TGTGCCAGCAGCCTACAGGGAAGGCCGAGGGGGGAGGAAAAACTGTTTTTT.

The chain uses TRBV28 and TRBJ2-1; 9 bases agree with TRBD1. The junction had 14 bases not matched to a gene; V was cut back by 6 bases and J by 8 bases. Germline lookup yields CDR1 MDHEN and CDR2 SYDVKM. The CDR3 length is 16 residues. The CDR3 DNA sequence: TGTGCCAGCAGCCGGCCCGGGACAGGGAGGTTCGATGAGCAGTTCTTC. This sequence encodes CASSRPGTGRFDEQFF. Full variable domain (outside the CDR3, taken from reference TRBV28 and TRBJ2-1): DVKVTQSSRYLVKRTGEKVFLECVQDMDHENMFWYRQDPGLGLRLIYFSYDVKMKEKGDIPEGYSVSREKKERFSLILESASTNQTSMYLCASSRPGTGRFDEQFFGPGTRLTVL.

The V gene is TRBV18, the J gene TRBJ2-1, with D uncertain. From germline, CDR1 is KGHSH and CDR2 LQKENI. Trimming cost V 4 bases and J 10 bases, with 11 bases left between them. This CDR3 is 12 amino acids long. CDR3 in DNA: TGTGCCAGCTCACGCCCGGTCGCGGAGCAGTTCTTC. This codes for CASSRPVAEQFF.

The chain has TRBV5-4 and TRBJ2-5, with 7 bases identical to TRBD2. V was clipped by 4 bases and J by 2 bases; unmatched bases: 5. Germline V gene sequence: CDR1 SGHNT, CDR2 YYREEE (reference sequence). CDR3 size: 14 residues. The CDR3 coding sequence is TGTGCCAGCAGCGACCGGACTAGGCAAGAGACCCAGTACTTC. Amino acid sequence: CASSDRTRQETQYF.

The chain carries TRBV19 and TRBJ2-3, with TRBD1 matching 9 bases. Trimming removed 4 bases from V and 1 base from J; junction bases left unmatched: 6. The CDR3 length is 16 residues. CDR1 LNHDA and CDR2 SQIVND come from the germline V gene (reference sequence). This CDR3 is CASSKGWDRGTDTQYF. Here the CDR3 DNA reads TGTGCCAGTAGTAAAGGCTGGGACAGGGGCACAGATACGCAGTATTTT. The full variable domain, its missing parts supplied by reference TRBV19 and TRBJ2-3, is DGGITQSPKYLFRKEGQNVTLSCEQNLNHDAMYWYRQDPGQGLRLIYYSQIVNDFQKGDIAEGYSVSREKKESFPLTVTSAQKNPTAFYLCASSKGWDRGTDTQYFGPGTRLTVL.

This clone was counted between two and nine times. The V call is TRBV5-1, the J call TRBJ1-1; D remains unclear. The CDR3 loop spans 15 amino acids. Between the trimmed V and J ends, which lost 0 bases and 8 bases, there was a span of 17 bases. CDR1 is SGHRS, CDR2 YFSETQ, per germline. CDR3 DNA sequence: TGCGCCAGCAGCTTGGATTGGCTCGCCACCTCCGAAGCTTTCTTT. It codes for CASSLDWLATSEAFF.

Note on this clone: One end of the junction varies from germline; a read error may be responsible. J is TRBJ2-1 and V is TRBV2; 7 bases line up with TRBD2. Germline V gene sequence: CDR1 SNHLY, CDR2 FYNNEI. The CDR3 is 12 amino acids. The CDR3 sequence is CASSEVLAAGVF. In DNA form, the CDR3 reads TGTGCCAGCAGTGAAGTCTTGGCGGCGGGGGTCTTC.

CDR3 sequence (DNA): TGTGCCAGCAGCTTAGCTAGTGGTGGTCGGGGAGGACGCAATCAGCCCCAGCATTTT. This translates into CASSLASGGRGGRNQPQHF. This rearrangement joins TRBV7-3 to TRBJ1-5, with unresolved D. The V and J ends lost 2 bases and 2 bases respectively, with 22 bases between them. Germline V gives CDR1 SGHTA, CDR2 FQGTGA. The length of the CDR3 is 19 residues.

This chain uses TRBV7-9 with TRBJ1-5; D might be TRBD1 (6 bases). V lost 1 base and J lost 6, with 10 bases in between. In germline, CDR1 is SEHNR, CDR2 FQNEAQ (reference sequence). CDR3 length equals 14 residues. The CDR3 nucleotides are TGTGCCAGCAGCTTAGACAGGGAGCCTCAGCCCCAGCATTTT. Its translation is CASSLDREPQPQHF.

The J gene is TRBJ1-2, the V gene TRBV5-1; the match to TRBD1 covers 8 bases. CDR1 and CDR2 (germline): SGHRS, YFSETQ. V trimming: 3 bases; J trimming: 4 bases; junction bases outside the gene matches: 8. CDR3 length: 15 residues. The CDR3 nucleotides are TGCGCCAGCAGCTCGGGCCCCCAGGGGGCCTATGGCTACACCTTC. This translates into CASSSGPQGAYGYTF. The whole variable domain, remainder taken from reference TRBV5-1 and TRBJ1-2, is KAGVTQTPRYLIKTRGQQVTLSCSPISGHRSVSWYQQTPGQGLQFLFEYFSETQRNKGNFPGRFSGRQFSNSRSEMNVSTLELGDSALYLCASSSGPQGAYGYTFGSGTRLTVV.

This chain connects TRBV6-1 to TRBJ2-1; D is unclear. The CDR3 sequence is 14 residues long. Trimming left V 7 bases short and J 1 base short, with 11 bases between. The germline gives CDR1 MNHNS, CDR2 SASEGT. CDR3 in amino acids: CASNDIGSYNEQFF. The CDR3 DNA sequence: TGTGCCAGCAACGATATAGGATCCTACAATGAGCAGTTCTTC.

Only a few counts were recorded for this clone. The V gene is TRBV28, the J gene TRBJ2-5; D perhaps matches TRBD2 (5 bases). The germline gives CDR1 MDHEN, CDR2 SYDVKM. V was shortened by 6 bases and J by 1 base, with 12 bases between the two germline ends. CDR3 length: 14 residues. The CDR3 here is CASRRAQAQETQYF. The DNA for the CDR3 is TGTGCCAGCAGGCGGGCGCAGGCCCAAGAGACCCAGTACTTC.

The chain joins TRBV5-1 to TRBJ1-4; D is possibly TRBD1 (6 bases). This CDR3 is built from 15 residues. Germline values: CDR1 SGHRS, CDR2 YFSETQ. Deletions cut 0 bases from V and 8 bases from J, with 14 bases between. In nucleotides, the CDR3 is TGCGCCAGCAGCTTGGCGGCGGGGGCGCAGGAAAAACTGTTTTTT. Translating gives CASSLAAGAQEKLFF.

The V and J genes are TRBV7-2 and TRBJ2-7; possibly TRBD1 or TRBD2 for D (7 bases each). Deletions cut 4 bases from V and 5 bases from J, with 18 bases between. Germline-derived CDR1 and CDR2 are SGHTA and FQGNSA. The CDR3 covers 15 residues. This chain's CDR3 is CASSSTQGRDHEQYF. CDR3 DNA: TGTGCCAGCAGCTCAACACAGGGGAGGGATCACGAGCAGTACTTC.

The CDR3 here is CAISQGAIAKNIQYF. Here the CDR3 DNA reads TGTGCCATCAGTCAGGGGGCGATAGCCAAAAACATTCAGTACTTC. The V and J genes are TRBV10-3 and TRBJ2-4, with 8 nucleotides matching TRBD1. V shed 5 bases, J shed 0 bases, and the junction held 3 bases outside the gene matches. The CDR3 has 15 residues. Germline V gives CDR1 ENHRY, CDR2 SYGVKD.

The V gene is TRBV19, the J gene TRBJ2-2; no firm D call. Germline loops: CDR1 LNHDA, CDR2 SQIVND (reference sequence). There are 14 residues in the CDR3. Trimming removed 5 bases at V and 2 bases at J, with 9 bases between. In DNA form, the CDR3 reads TGTGCCAGTAGTCACGACCGTAACACCGGGGAGCTGTTTTTT. Its protein is CASSHDRNTGELFF.

V is TRBV7-3 and J is TRBJ2-2, with D perhaps TRBD2 (5 bases). Germline V lookup: CDR1 SGHTA, CDR2 FQGTGA. This CDR3 is built from 14 residues. V was pared by 6 bases and J by 6 bases, with 14 bases between. The CDR3 coding sequence is TGTGCCAGCAGTCCCACTAGGATCTCCGGGGAGCTGTTTTTT. Translated, it gives CASSPTRISGELFF.

In its sample, this clone was seen a few times. This chain connects TRBV11-2 to TRBJ2-5, with TRBD1 matching over 7 bases. The CDR3 runs 16 residues. Germline V gives CDR1 SGHAT, CDR2 FQNNGV. With V trimmed by 5 bases and J by 5 bases, 14 bases remained unmatched. The CDR3 sequence: CASSTQTGRTAETQYF. CDR3 DNA sequence: TGTGCCAGCAGCACCCAGACAGGGCGAACAGCGGAGACCCAGTACTTC.

The J gene is TRBJ1-1, the V gene TRBV7-9; 11 bases line up with TRBD1. The germline V gene has CDR1 SEHNR and CDR2 FQNEAQ (reference sequence). The V segment lost 5 bases and the J segment 4 bases; nucleotides outside the gene matches: 3. The CDR3 runs to 14 residues. The CDR3 sequence: CASSMGQGGTEAFF. The CDR3 nucleotides are TGTGCCAGCAGCATGGGACAGGGGGGCACTGAAGCTTTCTTT.

The chain recombines TRBV5-1 with TRBJ2-7, with 10 bases fitting TRBD1. CDR1 and CDR2 from the germline V gene are SGHRS and YFSETQ. This CDR3 has 16 residues. J gave up 2 bases and V 4 bases, and 9 bases lay outside the gene matches. The CDR3 DNA reads as TGCGCCAGCAGCAGGCGCGGGACAGGGGTTCCCTACGAGCAGTACTTC. Protein sequence: CASSRRGTGVPYEQYF.

The V call is TRBV6-6, the J call TRBJ2-1; D is perhaps TRBD2 (5 bases). V lost 6 bases and J lost 0, with 12 bases in between. The CDR3 loop spans 15 amino acids. Germline V gives CDR1 MNHNY, CDR2 SVGAGI (reference sequence). CDR3 DNA sequence: TGTGCCAGCAGCTTGGGCAGCGGCTCCTACAATGAGCAGTTCTTC. Translated, it gives CASSLGSGSYNEQFF.

V gene TRBV28 combines with J gene TRBJ1-4; D unclear. Between the trimmed V and J ends, which lost 6 bases and 13 bases, there was a span of 21 bases. This CDR3 contains 14 residues. The germline CDR1 and CDR2 sequences are MDHEN and SYDVKM. The CDR3 sequence: CASSPGHMIWGLFF. The CDR3 nucleotides are TGTGCCAGCAGCCCCGGGCATATGATTTGGGGACTGTTTTTT. The variable domain in full, with the rest retrieved from reference TRBV28 and TRBJ1-4, is DVKVTQSSRYLVKRTGEKVFLECVQDMDHENMFWYRQDPGLGLRLIYFSYDVKMKEKGDIPEGYSVSREKKERFSLILESASTNQTSMYLCASSPGHMIWGLFFGSGTQLSVL.